Listed below are T cell receptor beta chains from one sample, sequenced in a study of blood T cell repertoires in COVID-19. The method was immunoSEQ multiplex PCR; TCRdb's version includes in-frame clones alone and lacks a portion of them. The table has fewer than 75,000 clones, about 87% seen once; the top ten hold 6.5% to 8.5%. Sequenced: peripheral blood. These TCRs come from a man aged 45 to 65 with active COVID-19. Each CDR3 is given with its conserved first and last residue. D genes are given only for firm matches. Only some rows state a clone size, as once, few, many or a class for expanded clones.

V gene	J gene	D gene	CDR3 length	clone size	CDR3 DNA	CDR3 protein
TRBV6-5	TRBJ1-1	-	14	-	TGTGCCAGCAGACCCCCCCGCGGGAACACTGAAGCTTTCTTT	CASRPPRGNTEAFF
TRBV18	TRBJ1-4	-	15	-	TGTGCCAGCTCACCTACCGGGACATATAACGAAAAACTGTTTTTT	CASSPTGTYNEKLFF
TRBV24-1	TRBJ1-1	-	14	-	TGTGCCACCAGTGATTCGCGGGGAGTCACTGAAGCTTTCTTT	CATSDSRGVTEAFF
TRBV9	TRBJ2-2	TRBD2	16	-	TGTGCCAGCAGCGTAGGGAGCGGGAAGGTCCCCGGGGAGCTGTTTTTT	CASSVGSGKVPGELFF
TRBV27	TRBJ1-2	-	12	-	TGTGCCAGCAGGACCGGGGAGCGCGGCTACACCTTC	CASRTGERGYTF
TRBV15	TRBJ1-1	-	15	-	TGTGCCACCAGCAGACTCAGGGATCGAAACACTGAAGCTTTCTTT	CATSRLRDRNTEAFF
TRBV3-1/TRBV3-2	TRBJ2-3	-	17	-	TGTGCCAGCAGCCAAGGTCAAGGGGCCAGTAGCACAGATACGCAGTATTTT	CASSQGQGASSTDTQYF
TRBV27	TRBJ2-3	-	13	-	TGTGCCAGCAGACCCCAGACAGTGGATACGCAGTATTTT	CASRPQTVDTQYF
TRBV7-2	TRBJ2-1	-	12	-	TGTGCCAGCAGCTTAGGGGCAGCTGAGCAGTTCTTC	CASSLGAAEQFF
TRBV7-9	TRBJ2-3	TRBD2	16	-	TGTGCCAGCAGCTTAGCACTAGCGGGGGGGCCTAATACGCAGTATTTT	CASSLALAGGPNTQYF
TRBV6-5	TRBJ1-6	TRBD1	16	-	TGTGCCAGCAGTTTCTGGCCCGGGACAGTTAATTCACCCCTCCACTTT	CASSFWPGTVNSPLHF
TRBV30	TRBJ2-7	-	14	-	TGTGCCTGGAGTGAGTTCACACTAGCCTACGAGCAGTACTTC	CAWSEFTLAYEQYF
TRBV19	TRBJ2-1	TRBD2	16	-	TGTGCCAGTAGTAGCCTCGGGGGGAGCTCCTACAATGAGCAGTTCTTC	CASSSLGGSSYNEQFF
TRBV5-5	TRBJ2-1	TRBD2	16	-	TGTGCCAGCAGCCTCCTGGCGGGGGGAGGGGTAGGTGAGCAGTTCTTC	CASSLLAGGGVGEQFF
TRBV9	TRBJ2-2	-	14	-	TGTGCCAGCCGCCACAGGGACGGGATCGGGGAGCTGTTTTTT	CASRHRDGIGELFF
TRBV28	TRBJ2-1	TRBD2	16	-	TGTGCCAGCAGTTTTCAGCGGGAGGCTTTCTACAATGAGCAGTTCTTC	CASSFQREAFYNEQFF
TRBV11-2	TRBJ1-1	-	14	-	TGTGCCAGCAGTCAGGACAGAATTAACACTGAAGCTTTCTTT	CASSQDRINTEAFF
TRBV4-1	TRBJ1-1	TRBD1	15	-	TGCGCCAGCAGCCCCGCCGCGGGACAGGGACGGGAAGCTTTCTTT	CASSPAAGQGREAFF
TRBV9	TRBJ2-2	-	17	-	TGTGCCAGCAGCGTAGGGTACAGGGATTCGTACACCGGGGAGCTGTTTTTT	CASSVGYRDSYTGELFF
TRBV7-2	TRBJ2-2	-	17	-	TGTGCCAGCAGCCCTTCATGGGAGGCCACGAACACCGGGGAGCTGTTTTTT	CASSPSWEATNTGELFF
TRBV9	TRBJ2-7	TRBD2	14	once	TGTGCCAGCAGCGTAGGCGGGAGCCTCGACGAGCAGTACTTC	CASSVGGSLDEQYF
TRBV3-1/TRBV3-2	TRBJ2-2	TRBD2	15	-	TGTGCCAGCAGACGGGGACTAGCAAAAAACGGGGAGCTGTTTTTT	CASRRGLAKNGELFF
TRBV5-1	TRBJ2-1	TRBD1	16	-	TGCGCCAGCAGCTTGAGGACAGGGGTATCCTACAATGAGCAGTTCTTC	CASSLRTGVSYNEQFF
TRBV19	TRBJ2-5	-	15	-	TGTGCCAGTAGAAACCCCAGGGGGGCTGAAGAGACCCAGTACTTC	CASRNPRGAEETQYF
TRBV28	TRBJ1-3	-	13	-	TGTGCCAGCACCCTAACGGCTGGAAACACCATATATTTT	CASTLTAGNTIYF
TRBV25-1	TRBJ2-7	TRBD1	16	few	TGTGCCAGCCGATCCTCCAGACAGGGTTACTCCTACGAGCAGTACTTC	CASRSSRQGYSYEQYF
TRBV19	TRBJ2-7	-	15	-	TGTGCCAGTAGTATAGAAGGCGGGCCCACCTACGAGCAGTACTTC	CASSIEGGPTYEQYF
TRBV5-1	TRBJ2-1	TRBD1	16	-	TGCGCCAGCAGCCAATTGGGGACAGTCGCCTACAATGAGCAGTTCTTC	CASSQLGTVAYNEQFF
TRBV4-3	TRBJ1-1	TRBD1	17	-	TGCGCCAGCAGCCAAGGCTTTGGACAGGACCGGAACACTGAAGCTTTCTTT	CASSQGFGQDRNTEAFF
TRBV28	TRBJ2-3	-	14	-	TGTGCCAGCACCTTTAGCGGACCCACAGATACGCAGTATTTT	CASTFSGPTDTQYF
TRBV9	TRBJ1-1	-	16	-	TGTGCCAGCAGCGTAGCCCCCGGCCAGGGAAGCACTGAAGCTTTCTTT	CASSVAPGQGSTEAFF
TRBV6-5	TRBJ2-1	TRBD1	14	-	TGTGCCAGCAGGGGACAGGGCTCCTACAATGAGCAGTTCTTC	CASRGQGSYNEQFF
TRBV4-1	TRBJ2-2	-	14	-	TGCGCCAGCAGCCCTGGGGCCCACACCGGGGAGCTGTTTTTT	CASSPGAHTGELFF